Below, 4 T cell receptor beta chains from the same sample are listed, as sequenced in a study of shared clonotypes between healthy human individuals. Sequenced by immunoSEQ multiplex PCR; TCRdb stores in-frame clones only, minus some. The data show approximately 470,000 clones, roughly 80% seen once. The sample was PBMCs. The receptors were gathered from a woman in her 40s in good health. Some clones in this sample may be carry-over from other donors' samples.

This clone showed up just once. The chain joins TRBV10-3 to TRBJ2-5; 8 nucleotides match TRBD1. The germline V gene has CDR1 ENHRY and CDR2 SYGVKD. The V segment lost 6 bases and the J segment 0 bases; nucleotides outside the gene matches: 3. The CDR3 extends over 14 amino acids. The CDR3 spells CAIRKDRDQETQYF. The CDR3 nucleotides read TGTGCCATCAGGAAGGACAGGGACCAAGAGACCCAGTACTTC.

The chain is built from TRBV6-1 and TRBJ2-1; unclear D gene. The CDR3 spans 14 residues. The ends were cut back, 3 bases at V and 0 bases at J, with 6 bases in the middle. Germline V gene lookup returns CDR1 MNHNS and CDR2 SASEGT. The CDR3 sequence: CASSDLGSYNEQFF. DNA for the CDR3: TGTGCCAGCAGTGATCTAGGCTCCTACAATGAGCAGTTCTTC.

J is TRBJ1-1 and V is TRBV28; D is undetermined. Germline V CDR1 and CDR2: MDHEN, SYDVKM. The CDR3 loop spans 16 amino acids. V gave up 3 bases and J gave up 1 base, with 15 bases separating them. CDR3 sequence reads: CASSFIRRSANTEAFF. The CDR3 DNA is TGTGCCAGCAGTTTTATCCGAAGGTCCGCGAACACTGAAGCTTTCTTT.

Concerning this clone itself: Other DNA sequences in the same sample also yield this CDR3. The chain is built from TRBV7-3 and TRBJ2-1; 9 nucleotides line up with TRBD2. The CDR3 is 15 residues long. V dropped 3 bases and J dropped 0; count of bases not matched to a gene: 0. From germline, CDR1 is SGHTA and CDR2 FQGTGA. CDR3 DNA: TGTGCCAGCAGCTTGGGACTAGCCTCCTACAATGAGCAGTTCTTC. Its protein is CASSLGLASYNEQFF.